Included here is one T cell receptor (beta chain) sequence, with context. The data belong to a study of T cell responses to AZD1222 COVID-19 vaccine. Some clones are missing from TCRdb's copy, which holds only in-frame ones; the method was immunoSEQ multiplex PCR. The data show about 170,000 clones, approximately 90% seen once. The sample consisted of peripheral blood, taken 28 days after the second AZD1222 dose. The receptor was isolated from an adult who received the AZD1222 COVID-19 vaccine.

CDR3 nucleotide sequence: TGTGCCAGCAGCTCCAAGACTAGCTCCATAAGAGATACGCAGTATTTT. It yields the protein CASSSKTSSIRDTQYF. The V call is TRBV7-6, the J call TRBJ2-3; 7 bases align to TRBD2. J lost 5 bases, V lost 4 bases, and 12 bases had no gene match. Germline V gives CDR1 SGHVS, CDR2 FNYEAQ. The CDR3 covers 16 residues.